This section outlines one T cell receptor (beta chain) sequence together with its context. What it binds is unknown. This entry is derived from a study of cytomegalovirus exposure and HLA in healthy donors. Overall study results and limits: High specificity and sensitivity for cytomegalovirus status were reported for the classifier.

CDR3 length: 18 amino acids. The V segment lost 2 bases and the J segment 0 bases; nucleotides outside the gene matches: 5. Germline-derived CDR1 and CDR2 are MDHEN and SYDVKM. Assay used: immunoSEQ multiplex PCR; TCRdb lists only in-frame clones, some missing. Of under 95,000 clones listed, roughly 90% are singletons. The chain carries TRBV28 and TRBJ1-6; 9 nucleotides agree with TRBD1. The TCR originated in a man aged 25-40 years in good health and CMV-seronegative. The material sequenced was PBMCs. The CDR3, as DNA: TGTGCCAGCAGTTTAGTGGGACAGGGCGGCTCCTATAATTCACCCCTCCACTTT. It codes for CASSLVGQGGSYNSPLHF.